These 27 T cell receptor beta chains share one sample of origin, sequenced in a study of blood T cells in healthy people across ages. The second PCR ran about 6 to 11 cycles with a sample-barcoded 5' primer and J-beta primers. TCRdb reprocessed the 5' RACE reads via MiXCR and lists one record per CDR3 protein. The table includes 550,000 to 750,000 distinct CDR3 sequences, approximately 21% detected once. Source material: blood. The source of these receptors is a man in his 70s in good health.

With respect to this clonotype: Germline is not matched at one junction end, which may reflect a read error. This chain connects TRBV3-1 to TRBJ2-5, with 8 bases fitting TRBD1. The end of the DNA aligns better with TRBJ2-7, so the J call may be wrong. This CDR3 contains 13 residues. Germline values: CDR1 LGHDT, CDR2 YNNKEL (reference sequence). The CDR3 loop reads CASRQGQGYEQYF. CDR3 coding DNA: TGTGCCAGCAGGCAAGGACAGGGCTACGAGCAGTACTTC.

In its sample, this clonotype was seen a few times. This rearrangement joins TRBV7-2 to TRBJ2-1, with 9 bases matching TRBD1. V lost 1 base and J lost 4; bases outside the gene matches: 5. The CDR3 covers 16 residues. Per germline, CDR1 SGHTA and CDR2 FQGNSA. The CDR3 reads CASSLEGTGRYNEQFF. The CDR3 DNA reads TGTGCCAGCAGCTTAGAGGGGACAGGGAGGTACAATGAGCAGTTCTTC.

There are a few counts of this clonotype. CDR3 amino acids: CSVETSGIKFSYNEQFF. The CDR3 region has the DNA TGCAGCGTGGAAACTAGCGGGATCAAGTTCTCCTACAATGAGCAGTTCTTC. V is TRBV29-1 and J is TRBJ2-1, with TRBD2 matching 10 bases. Germline CDR1 SQVTM, CDR2 ANQGSEA. CDR3 length: 17 amino acids. V lost 6 bases to trimming and J lost 0 bases; unmatched junction nucleotides: 11.

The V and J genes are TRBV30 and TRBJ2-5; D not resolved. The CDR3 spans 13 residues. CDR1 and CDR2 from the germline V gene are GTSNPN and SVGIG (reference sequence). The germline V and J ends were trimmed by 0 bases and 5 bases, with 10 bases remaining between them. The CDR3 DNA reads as TGTGCCTGGAGTGTTGGCCAAAGGGAGACCCAGTACTTC. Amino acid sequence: CAWSVGQRETQYF.

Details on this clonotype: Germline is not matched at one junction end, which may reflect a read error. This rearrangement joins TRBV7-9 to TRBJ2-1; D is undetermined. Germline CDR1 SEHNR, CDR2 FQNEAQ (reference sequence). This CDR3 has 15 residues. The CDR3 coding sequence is TGTGACAGCGACCGAGCGACGGACTCCTACAATGAGCAGTTCTTC. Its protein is CDSDRATDSYNEQFF. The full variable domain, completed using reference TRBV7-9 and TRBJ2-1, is DTGVSQNPRHKITKRGQNVTFRCDPISEHNRLYWYRQTLGQGPEFLTYFQNEAQLEKSRLLSDRFSAERPKGSFSTLEIQRTEQGDSAMYLCDSDRATDSYNEQFFGPGTRLTVL.

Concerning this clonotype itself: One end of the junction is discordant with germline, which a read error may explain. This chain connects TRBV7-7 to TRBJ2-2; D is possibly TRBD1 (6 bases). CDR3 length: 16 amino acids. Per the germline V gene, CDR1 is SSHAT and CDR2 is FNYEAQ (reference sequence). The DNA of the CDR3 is TGTGCTAGCAGCTTTTTCCGGGACACGAACACCGGGGAGCTGTTTTTT. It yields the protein CASSFFRDTNTGELFF.

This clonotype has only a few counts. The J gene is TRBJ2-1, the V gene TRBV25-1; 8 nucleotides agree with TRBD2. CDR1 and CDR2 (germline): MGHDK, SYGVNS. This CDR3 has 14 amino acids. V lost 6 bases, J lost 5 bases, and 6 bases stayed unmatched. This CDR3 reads CASSVAGSHNEQFF. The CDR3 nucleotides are TGTGCCAGCAGCGTAGCGGGATCACACAATGAGCAGTTCTTC.

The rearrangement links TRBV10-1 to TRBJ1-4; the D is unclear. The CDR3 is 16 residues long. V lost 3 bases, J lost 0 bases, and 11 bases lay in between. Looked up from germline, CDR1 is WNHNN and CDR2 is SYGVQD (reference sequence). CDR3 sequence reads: CASSDATFATNEKLFF. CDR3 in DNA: TGCGCCAGCAGTGATGCGACTTTTGCAACTAATGAAAAACTGTTTTTT.

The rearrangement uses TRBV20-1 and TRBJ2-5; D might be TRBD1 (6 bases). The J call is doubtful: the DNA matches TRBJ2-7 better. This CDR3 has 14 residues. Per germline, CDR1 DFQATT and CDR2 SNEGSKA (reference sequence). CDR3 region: CSARVPSGVGEQYF. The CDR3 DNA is TGCAGTGCTAGAGTACCCTCAGGGGTTGGCGAGCAGTACTTC.

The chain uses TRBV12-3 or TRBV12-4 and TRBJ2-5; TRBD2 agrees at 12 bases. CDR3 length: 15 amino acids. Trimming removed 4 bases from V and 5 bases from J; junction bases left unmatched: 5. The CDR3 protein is CASSWTSGTGETQYF. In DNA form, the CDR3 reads TGTGCCAGCAGTTGGACTAGCGGGACGGGGGAGACCCAGTACTTC.

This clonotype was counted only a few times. The CDR3 sequence: CSARRGGTHYNEQFF. The CDR3 coding sequence is TGCAGTGCTAGGCGAGGCGGGACTCACTACAATGAGCAGTTCTTC. The chain has TRBV20-1 and TRBJ2-1; TRBD2 might be the D (6 bases). In germline, CDR1 is DFQATT, CDR2 SNEGSKA (reference sequence). V gave up 3 bases and J gave up 3 bases, with 15 bases separating them. The CDR3 sequence is 15 residues long.

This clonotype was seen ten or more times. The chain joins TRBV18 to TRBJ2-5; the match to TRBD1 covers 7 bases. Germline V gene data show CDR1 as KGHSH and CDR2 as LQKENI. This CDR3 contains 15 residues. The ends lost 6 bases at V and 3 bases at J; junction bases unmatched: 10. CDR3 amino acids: CASSPSTGNEETQYF. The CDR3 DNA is TGTGCCAGCTCGCCATCGACAGGGAATGAAGAGACCCAGTACTTC.

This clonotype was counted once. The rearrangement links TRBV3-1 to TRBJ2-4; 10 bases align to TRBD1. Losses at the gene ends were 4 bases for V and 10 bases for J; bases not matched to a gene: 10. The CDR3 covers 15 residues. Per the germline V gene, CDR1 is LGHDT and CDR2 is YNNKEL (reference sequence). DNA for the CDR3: TGTGCCAGCAGCCCTCCGGGACAGGGGTTTCGGATTCAGTACTTC. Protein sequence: CASSPPGQGFRIQYF.

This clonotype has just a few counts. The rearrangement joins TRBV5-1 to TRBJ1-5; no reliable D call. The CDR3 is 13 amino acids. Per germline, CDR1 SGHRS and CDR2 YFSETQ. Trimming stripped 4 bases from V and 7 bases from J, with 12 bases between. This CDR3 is CASSPDPGQPQHF. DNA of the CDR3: TGCGCCAGCAGCCCGGACCCGGGGCAGCCCCAGCATTTT. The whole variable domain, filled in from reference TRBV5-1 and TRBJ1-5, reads KAGVTQTPRYLIKTRGQQVTLSCSPISGHRSVSWYQQTPGQGLQFLFEYFSETQRNKGNFPGRFSGRQFSNSRSEMNVSTLELGDSALYLCASSPDPGQPQHFGDGTRLSIL.

CDR3 in DNA: TGCAGTGCTAGAGACGGTCAAACTAATGAAAAACTGTTTTTT. Amino acids: CSARDGQTNEKLFF. The chain uses TRBV20-1 and TRBJ1-4; D unclear. Germline lookup yields CDR1 DFQATT and CDR2 SNEGSKA (reference sequence). The V and J ends lost 0 bases and 1 base respectively, with 6 bases between them. This CDR3 comprises 14 residues.

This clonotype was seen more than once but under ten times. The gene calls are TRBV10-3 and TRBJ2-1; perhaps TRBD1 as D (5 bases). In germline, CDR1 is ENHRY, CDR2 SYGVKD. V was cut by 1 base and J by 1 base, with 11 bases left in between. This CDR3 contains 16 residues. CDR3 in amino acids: CAISEYDRGSYNEQFF. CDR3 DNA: TGTGCCATCAGTGAGTACGACAGAGGTTCCTACAATGAGCAGTTCTTC.

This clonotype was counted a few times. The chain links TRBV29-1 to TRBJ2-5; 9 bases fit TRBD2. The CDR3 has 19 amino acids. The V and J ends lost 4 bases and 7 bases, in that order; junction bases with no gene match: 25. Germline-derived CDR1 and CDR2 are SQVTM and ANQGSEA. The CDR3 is CSVALARGSGTSPLGTQYF. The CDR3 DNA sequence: TGCAGCGTTGCTTTGGCCCGTGGTTCCGGGACTAGCCCCTTGGGGACCCAGTACTTC.

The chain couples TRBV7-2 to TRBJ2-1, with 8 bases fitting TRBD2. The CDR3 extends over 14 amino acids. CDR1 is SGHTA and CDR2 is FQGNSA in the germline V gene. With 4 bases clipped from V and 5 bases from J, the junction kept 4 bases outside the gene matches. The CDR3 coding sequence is TGTGCCAGCAGCTCGAGCGGGGGAGACAATGAGCAGTTCTTC. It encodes CASSSSGGDNEQFF.

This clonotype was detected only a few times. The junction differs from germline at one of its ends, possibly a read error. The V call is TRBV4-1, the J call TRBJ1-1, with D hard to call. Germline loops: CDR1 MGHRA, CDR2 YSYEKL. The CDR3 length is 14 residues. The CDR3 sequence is CASSLPGSNTEASF. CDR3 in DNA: TGCGCCAGCAGCCTCCCGGGGAGCAACACTGAAGCTTCCTTT.

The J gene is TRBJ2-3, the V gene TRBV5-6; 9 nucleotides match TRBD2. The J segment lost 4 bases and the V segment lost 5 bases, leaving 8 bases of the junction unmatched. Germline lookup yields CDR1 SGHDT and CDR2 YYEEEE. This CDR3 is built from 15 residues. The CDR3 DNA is TGTGCCAGCAGTCGGCGACTAGCGGATCCAGATACGCAGTATTTT. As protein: CASSRRLADPDTQYF.

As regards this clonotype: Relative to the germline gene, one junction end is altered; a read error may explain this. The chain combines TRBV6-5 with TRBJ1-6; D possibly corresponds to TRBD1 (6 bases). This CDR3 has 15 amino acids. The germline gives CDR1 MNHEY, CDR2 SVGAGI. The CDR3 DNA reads TGTGCCAGCAGTGACTCAGGGACATCTAATTCACCCCTCCACTTT. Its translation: CASSDSGTSNSPLHF.

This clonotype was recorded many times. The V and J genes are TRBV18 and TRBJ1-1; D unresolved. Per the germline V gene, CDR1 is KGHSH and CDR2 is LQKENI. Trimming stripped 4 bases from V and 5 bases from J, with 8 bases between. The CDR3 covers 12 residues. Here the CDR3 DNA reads TGTGCCAGCTCACAGGGCTCGACTGAAGCTTTCTTT. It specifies CASSQGSTEAFF.

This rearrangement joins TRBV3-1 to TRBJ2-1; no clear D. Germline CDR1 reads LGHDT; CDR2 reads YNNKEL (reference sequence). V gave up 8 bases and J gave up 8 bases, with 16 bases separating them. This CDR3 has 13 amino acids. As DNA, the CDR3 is TGTGCCAGCGCTGGAGCTTCTTATGATGAGCAGTTCTTC. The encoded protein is CASAGASYDEQFF.

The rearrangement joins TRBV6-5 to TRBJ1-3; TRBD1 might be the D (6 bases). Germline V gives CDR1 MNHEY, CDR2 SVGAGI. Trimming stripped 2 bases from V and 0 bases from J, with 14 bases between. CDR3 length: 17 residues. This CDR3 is CASSYTIQGDSGNTIYF. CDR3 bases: TGTGCCAGCAGTTACACCATACAGGGAGACTCTGGAAACACCATATATTTT.

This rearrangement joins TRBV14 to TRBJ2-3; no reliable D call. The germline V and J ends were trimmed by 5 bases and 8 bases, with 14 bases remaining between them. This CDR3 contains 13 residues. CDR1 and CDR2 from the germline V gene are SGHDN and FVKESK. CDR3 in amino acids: CASSSPSSGTQYF. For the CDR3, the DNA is TGTGCCAGCAGCAGCCCCTCCAGTGGTACGCAGTATTTT. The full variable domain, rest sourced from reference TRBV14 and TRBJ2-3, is EAGVTQFPSHSVIEKGQTVTLRCDPISGHDNLYWYRRVMGKEIKFLLHFVKESKQDESGMPNNRFLAERTGGTYSTLKVQPAELEDSGVYFCASSSPSSGTQYFGPGTRLTVL.

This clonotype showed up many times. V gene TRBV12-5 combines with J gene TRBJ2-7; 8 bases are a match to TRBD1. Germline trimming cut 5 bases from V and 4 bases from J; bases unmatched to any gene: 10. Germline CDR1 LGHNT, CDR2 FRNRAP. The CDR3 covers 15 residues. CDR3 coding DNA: TGTGCTAGTGGTCCTGGGACAGGTCCATGGTACGAGCAGTACTTC. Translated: CASGPGTGPWYEQYF.

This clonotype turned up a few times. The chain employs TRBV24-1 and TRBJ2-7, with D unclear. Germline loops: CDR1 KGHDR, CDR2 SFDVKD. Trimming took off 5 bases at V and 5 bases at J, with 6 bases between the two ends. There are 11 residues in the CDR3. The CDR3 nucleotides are TGTGCCACCAGTGTTTTAGACGAGCAGTACTTC. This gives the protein CATSVLDEQYF.